The present T cell receptor beta chain was sequenced within a study of T cells in Graves' hyperthyroidism and ophthalmopathy. In the study overall: Peripheral blood was obtained at initial diagnosis, preceding any treatment. Findings of the study overall: Ophthalmopathy was model-predicted a median about 6.9 months pre-onset. Within blood appeared most thyroid clonotypes that had expanded above 0.001.

Patients counted as stable if ophthalmopathy did not develop within 18 months. Per germline, CDR1 SGDLS and CDR2 YYNGEE. V was clipped by 0 bases and J by 3 bases, with 10 bases between them. The CDR3 consists of 15 residues. Using RNA transcripts as the source, TCR beta CDR3 regions were amplified. The study used the HTBI primer set for a first-round RT-PCR of the TCR CDR3. TCRdb recomputed calls from the multiplex PCR reads with MiXCR, one row per CDR3 protein. The repertoire has around 190,000 distinct CDR3 sequences, around 17% of them found once; the top ten carry about 50%. This clonotype occurred many times. What it binds is unknown.

The chain has TRBV9 and TRBJ2-1; weak D call: TRBD1 (6 bases). This clonotype was sampled from a woman between 45 and 60 years old with Graves' hyperthyroidism. Material: blood. This CDR3 reads CASSVERGGYNEQFF. The DNA of the CDR3 is TGTGCCAGCAGCGTAGAAAGAGGGGGCTACAATGAGCAGTTCTTC.